Each of the 7 T cell receptor beta chains below was sequenced from the same sample in a study of shared clonotypes between healthy human individuals. Assay: immunoSEQ multiplex PCR; the TCRdb copy retains only in-frame clones and omits some. The table lists some 2.3 million clones, more than 85% of them singletons, with 0.39% in the top ten. The specimen was naive CD4+ T cells from PBMCs. Described subset: CD45RA+ positively selected. All receptors derive from a man aged 18 to 30 in good health. Some clones in this sample may be carry-over from other donors' samples.

V and J are TRBV6-5 and TRBJ2-7; TRBD2 matches at 8 bases. V was clipped by 5 bases and J by 4 bases; unmatched bases: 10. In germline, CDR1 is MNHEY, CDR2 SVGAGI. The CDR3 covers 15 residues. DNA of the CDR3: TGTGCCAGCAGTACCGGGAGGGGCCATTTGTACGAGCAGTACTTC. Translated, it gives CASSTGRGHLYEQYF.

J is TRBJ1-5 and V is TRBV12-5; TRBD1 is a possible D gene (6 bases). The CDR3 is 17 amino acids. Trimming removed 2 bases at V and 5 bases at J, with 19 bases between. Germline V gene sequence: CDR1 LGHNT, CDR2 FRNRAP. In nucleotides, the CDR3 is TGTGCTAGTGGTTTGCCCCCCCGGACAGAATACTATCAGCCCCAGCATTTT. Translating it yields CASGLPPRTEYYQPQHF.

V usage is TRBV10-3 and J usage is TRBJ2-7; D unresolved. Germline CDR1 is ENHRY and CDR2 is SYGVKD. Trimming took off 4 bases at V and 0 bases at J, with 4 bases between the two ends. CDR3 length equals 12 residues. Written as DNA, the CDR3 is TGTGCCATCAGTGTTAACTCCTACGAGCAGTACTTC. As protein: CAISVNSYEQYF.

The sample holds one count of this clone. The J gene is TRBJ2-2, the V gene TRBV28; 7 positions match TRBD2. The CDR3 totals 16 residues. Germline CDR1 MDHEN, CDR2 SYDVKM. With 6 bases clipped from V and 5 bases from J, the junction kept 12 bases outside the gene matches. The CDR3 DNA is TGTGCCAGCAGCCCCAGTAATTGGCGGGAGACCGGGGAGCTGTTTTTT. Its translation: CASSPSNWRETGELFF.

CDR3 sequence: CASSNRGPNEKLFF. The CDR3 DNA reads TGTGCCAGCAGTAACAGGGGCCCTAATGAAAAACTGTTTTTT. The chain joins TRBV6-5 to TRBJ1-4; TRBD1 matches 7 bases. Per germline, CDR1 MNHEY and CDR2 SVGAGI. The V segment lost 5 bases and the J segment 3 bases; nucleotides outside the gene matches: 3. The CDR3 has 14 amino acids.

The chain carries TRBV28 and TRBJ1-2; D unresolved. The V end was cut by 3 bases, the J end by 2 bases, with 13 bases between. CDR1 is MDHEN, CDR2 SYDVKM, per germline. CDR3 length equals 15 residues. This CDR3 reads CASSLRRVENYGYTF. In nucleotides, the CDR3 is TGTGCCAGCAGTTTGAGGCGGGTGGAAAACTATGGCTACACCTTC.

The V and J genes are TRBV5-1 and TRBJ1-1, with D tentatively TRBD1 (5 bases). With 0 bases removed from V and 0 bases from J, the gap between germline ends came to 15 bases. CDR1 is SGHRS, CDR2 YFSETQ, per germline. The CDR3 consists of 17 residues. This chain's CDR3 is CASSLGGASSMNTEAFF. The CDR3 DNA sequence: TGCGCCAGCAGCTTGGGAGGGGCTTCCTCTATGAACACTGAAGCTTTCTTT.